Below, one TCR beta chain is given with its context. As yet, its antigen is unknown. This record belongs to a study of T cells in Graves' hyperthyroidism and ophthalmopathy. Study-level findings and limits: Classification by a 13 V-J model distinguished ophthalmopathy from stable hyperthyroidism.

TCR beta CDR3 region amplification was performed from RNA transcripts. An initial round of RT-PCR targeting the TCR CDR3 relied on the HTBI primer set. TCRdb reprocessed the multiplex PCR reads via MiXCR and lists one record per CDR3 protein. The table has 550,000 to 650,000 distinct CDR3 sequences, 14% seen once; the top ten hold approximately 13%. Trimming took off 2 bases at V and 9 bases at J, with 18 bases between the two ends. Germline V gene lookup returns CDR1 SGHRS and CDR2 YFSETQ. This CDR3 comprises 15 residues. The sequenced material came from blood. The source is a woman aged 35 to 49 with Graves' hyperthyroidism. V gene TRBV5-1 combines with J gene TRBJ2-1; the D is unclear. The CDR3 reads CASSFDSPTISEQFF. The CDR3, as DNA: TGCGCCAGCAGCTTTGACTCGCCTACAATAAGTGAGCAGTTCTTC.